This T cell receptor (beta chain) was sequenced in a study of molecular identifiers for immune sequencing clone quantification. Whole-study context: In replicates, RNA from approximately 20,000 or 98,000 naive CD8 cells was divided five ways and four parts were sequenced.

Using 10%, 30% or 50% RNA, naive CD8 libraries were derived from approximately 22,000 to 940,000 sorted cells. To note about this clonotype: Its antigen is not identified. The germline gene is not matched at one end of the junction; a read error may be the cause.

TCRdb ran MiXCR on the PCR reads and lists one entry per CDR3 protein. The table records nearly 650,000 distinct CDR3 sequences, 25% of them present only once. Study-level findings and limits: Detectable among over 900,000 naive cells, according to reports, was Jurkat TCR RNA spiked in from one cell. Clones that had above 20 RNA copies took up over 98% of effector molecules but under 1% in naive cells.

The germline gives CDR1 SGDLS, CDR2 YYNGEE. This CDR3 region has 14 residues. Specimen: naive CD8+ T cells from blood, with Jurkat cell RNA spiked in. Subset: FACS-sorted CD8+CD4-CCR7+CD45RA+ naive T cells. The chain employs TRBV9 and TRBJ1-6; D is ambiguous. The clonotype comes from a human donor in good health. Some libraries in this study had Jurkat cell RNA spiked in. CDR3 region: CASNVGAATDPLHF. CDR3 in DNA: TGTGCCAGCAACGTAGGAGCCGCGACGGATCCCCTCCACTTT. The whole variable domain, filled in from reference TRBV9 and TRBJ1-6, reads DSGVTQTPKHLITATGQRVTLRCSPRSGDLSVYWYQQSLDQGLQFLIQYYNGEERAKGNILERFSAQQFPDLHSELNLSSLELGDSALYFCASNVGAATDPLHFGNGTRLTVT.